This T cell receptor (beta chain) was recorded in a study of cytomegalovirus exposure and HLA in healthy donors. Study at large: The roughly 670 first-cohort repertoires shared a platform with the 130 or so validation repertoires, as reported in a later analysis. Whole-study results and caveats: The tendency of first-cohort TCR clusters to co-occur in the 120 or so validation repertoires emerged from a later analysis. Cytomegalovirus association was listed for 170 or so TCR beta chains. Confirmation was obtained in vitro that a few CMV-associated chains are specific for CMV antigens.

This clone was counted a few times. Its antigen is unknown. V gave up 8 bases and J gave up 4 bases, with 8 bases separating them. Germline-derived CDR1 and CDR2 are MDHEN and SYDVKM. The length of the CDR3 is 11 residues. Libraries were prepared by immunoSEQ multiplex PCR; TCRdb keeps only in-frame clonotypes and omits some of them. This sample has 150,000 to 200,000 clones, with approximately 89% found just once. What was sequenced was PBMCs. The source of this sequence is a man aged 18 to 30 in good health and CMV-seropositive. This chain connects TRBV28 to TRBJ1-2, with D unclear. The CDR3 loop reads CASRQAYGYTF. CDR3 in DNA: TGTGCCAGCCGTCAGGCCTATGGCTACACCTTC.